This TCR beta chain was recorded in a study of chronic HIV infection and antiretroviral therapy. TCRdb re-analysed the 5' RACE reads in MiXCR, keeping a single row per CDR3 protein. The sample has 40,000 or so distinct CDR3 sequences, about 8.1% seen once. The J segment lost 4 bases and the V segment lost 6 bases, leaving 1 base of the junction unmatched. Germline CDR1 reads SNHLY; CDR2 reads FYNNEI. The CDR3 covers 13 residues. Sequencing input: peripheral blood. This TCR came from an adult who had HIV and had not received antiretroviral therapy, or was an uninfected healthy control (not recorded which). The J gene is TRBJ1-1, the V gene TRBV2; TRBD1 matches 11 bases. CDR3 in DNA: TGTGCCAGCAGAGGACAGGGGGCCACTGAAGCTTTCTTT. Translating it yields CASRGQGATEAFF. The full variable domain, its missing parts supplied by reference TRBV2 and TRBJ1-1, is EPEVTQTPSHQVTQMGQEVILRCVPISNHLYFYWYRQILGQKVEFLVSFYNNEISEKSEIFDDQFSVERPDGSNFTLKIRSTKLEDSAMYFCASRGQGATEAFFGQGTRLTVV.